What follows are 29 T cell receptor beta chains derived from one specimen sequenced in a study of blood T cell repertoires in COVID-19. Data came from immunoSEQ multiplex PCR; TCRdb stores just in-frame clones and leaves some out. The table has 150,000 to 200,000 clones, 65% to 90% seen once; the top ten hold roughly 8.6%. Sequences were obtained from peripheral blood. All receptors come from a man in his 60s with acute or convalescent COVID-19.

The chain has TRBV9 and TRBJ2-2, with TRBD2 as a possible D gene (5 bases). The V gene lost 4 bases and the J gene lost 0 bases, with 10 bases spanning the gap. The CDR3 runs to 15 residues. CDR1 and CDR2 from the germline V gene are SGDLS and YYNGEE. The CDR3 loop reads CASSPGVANTGELFF. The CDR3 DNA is TGTGCCAGCAGCCCCGGGGTCGCGAACACCGGGGAGCTGTTTTTT.

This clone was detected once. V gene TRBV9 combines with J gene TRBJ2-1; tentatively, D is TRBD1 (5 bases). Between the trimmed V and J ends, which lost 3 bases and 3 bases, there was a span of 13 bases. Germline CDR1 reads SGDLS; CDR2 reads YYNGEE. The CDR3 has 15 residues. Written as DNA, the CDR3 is TGTGCCAGCAGCGGTGACCTTAGGGGCTACAATGAGCAGTTCTTC. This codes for CASSGDLRGYNEQFF.

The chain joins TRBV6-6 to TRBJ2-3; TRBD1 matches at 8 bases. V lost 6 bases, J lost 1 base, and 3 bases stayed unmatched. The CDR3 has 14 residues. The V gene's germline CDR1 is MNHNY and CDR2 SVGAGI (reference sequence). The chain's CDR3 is CASRKTGGTDTQYF. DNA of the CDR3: TGTGCCAGCAGAAAGACAGGGGGCACAGATACGCAGTATTTT.

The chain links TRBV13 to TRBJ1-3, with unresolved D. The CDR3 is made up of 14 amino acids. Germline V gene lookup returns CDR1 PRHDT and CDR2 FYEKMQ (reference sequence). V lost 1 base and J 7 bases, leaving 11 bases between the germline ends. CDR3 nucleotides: TGTGCCAGCAGCTTAGACAGAACTTCGAACACCATATATTTT. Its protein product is CASSLDRTSNTIYF.

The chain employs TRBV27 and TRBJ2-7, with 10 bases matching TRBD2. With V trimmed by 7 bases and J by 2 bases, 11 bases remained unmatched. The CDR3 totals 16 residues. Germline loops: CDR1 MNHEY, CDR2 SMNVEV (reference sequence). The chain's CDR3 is CASTLIAGGLTYEQYF. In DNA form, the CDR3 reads TGTGCCAGCACCCTAATAGCGGGAGGTTTAACCTACGAGCAGTACTTC.

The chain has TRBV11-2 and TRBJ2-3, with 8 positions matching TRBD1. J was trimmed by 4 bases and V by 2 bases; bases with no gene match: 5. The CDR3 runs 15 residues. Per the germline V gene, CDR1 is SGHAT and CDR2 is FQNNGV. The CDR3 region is CASSLRQGQADTQYF. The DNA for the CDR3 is TGTGCCAGCAGCTTAAGACAGGGGCAGGCAGATACGCAGTATTTT.

The CDR3 loop is CASRLQGGNYGYTF. The CDR3 nucleotides are TGTGCCAGCAGGCTACAGGGGGGAAACTATGGCTACACCTTC. V usage is TRBV27 and J usage is TRBJ1-2; 8 bases line up with TRBD1. Trimming cost V 6 bases and J 2 bases; bases outside gene matches: 5. This CDR3 comprises 14 residues. Germline V CDR1 and CDR2: MNHEY, SMNVEV (reference sequence).

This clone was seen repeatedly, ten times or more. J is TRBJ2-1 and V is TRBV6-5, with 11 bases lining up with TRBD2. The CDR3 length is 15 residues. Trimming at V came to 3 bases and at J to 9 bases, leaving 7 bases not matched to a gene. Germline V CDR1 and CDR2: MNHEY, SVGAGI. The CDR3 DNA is TGTGCCAGCAGTTATATTAGCGGGAGGGGAGGTGAGCAGTTCTTC. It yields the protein CASSYISGRGGEQFF.

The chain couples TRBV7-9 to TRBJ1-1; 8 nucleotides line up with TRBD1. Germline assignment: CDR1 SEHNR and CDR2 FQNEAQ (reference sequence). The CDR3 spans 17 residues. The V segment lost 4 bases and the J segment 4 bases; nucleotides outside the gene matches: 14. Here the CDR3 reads CASSCRQGRVFVTEAFF. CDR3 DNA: TGTGCCAGCAGCTGCCGACAGGGGAGAGTTTTCGTCACTGAAGCTTTCTTT.

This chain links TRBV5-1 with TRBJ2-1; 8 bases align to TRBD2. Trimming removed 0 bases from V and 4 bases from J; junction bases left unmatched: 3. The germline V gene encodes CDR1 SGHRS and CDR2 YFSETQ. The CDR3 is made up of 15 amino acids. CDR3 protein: CASSLGGLEYNEQFF. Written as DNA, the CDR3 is TGCGCCAGCAGCTTGGGGGGACTAGAATACAATGAGCAGTTCTTC.

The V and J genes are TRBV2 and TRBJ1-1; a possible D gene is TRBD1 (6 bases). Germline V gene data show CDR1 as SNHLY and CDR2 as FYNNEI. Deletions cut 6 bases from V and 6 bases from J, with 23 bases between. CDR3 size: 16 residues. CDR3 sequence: CASSYEDRAPQAEAFF. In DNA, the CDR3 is TGTGCCAGCAGCTACGAGGACAGAGCTCCCCAGGCTGAAGCTTTCTTT.

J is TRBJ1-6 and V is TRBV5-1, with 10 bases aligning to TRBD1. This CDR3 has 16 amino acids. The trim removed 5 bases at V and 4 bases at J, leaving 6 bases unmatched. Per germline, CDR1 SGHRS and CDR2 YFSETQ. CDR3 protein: CASSRGGQGYNSPLHF. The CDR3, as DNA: TGCGCCAGCAGTCGTGGGGGACAGGGGTATAATTCACCCCTCCACTTT.

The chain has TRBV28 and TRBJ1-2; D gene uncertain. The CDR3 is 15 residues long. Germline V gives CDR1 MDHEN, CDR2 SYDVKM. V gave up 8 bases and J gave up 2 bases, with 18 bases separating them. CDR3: CASRRPGESNYGYTF. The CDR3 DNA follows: TGTGCCAGCCGTCGGCCCGGGGAATCGAACTATGGCTACACCTTC.

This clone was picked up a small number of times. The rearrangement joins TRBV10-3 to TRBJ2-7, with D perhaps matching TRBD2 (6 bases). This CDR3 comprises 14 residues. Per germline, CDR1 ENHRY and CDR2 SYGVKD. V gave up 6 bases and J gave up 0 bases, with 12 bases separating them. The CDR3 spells CAIRKAGGSYEQYF. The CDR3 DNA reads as TGTGCCATCAGGAAAGCGGGTGGCTCCTACGAGCAGTACTTC.

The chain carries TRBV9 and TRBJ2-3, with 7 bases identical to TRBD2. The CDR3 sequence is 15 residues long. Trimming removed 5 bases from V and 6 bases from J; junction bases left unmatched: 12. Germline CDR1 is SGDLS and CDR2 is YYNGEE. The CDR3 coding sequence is TGTGCCAGCAGTCGTAGATCGCGAGCGGGGGATACGCAGTATTTT. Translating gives CASSRRSRAGDTQYF.

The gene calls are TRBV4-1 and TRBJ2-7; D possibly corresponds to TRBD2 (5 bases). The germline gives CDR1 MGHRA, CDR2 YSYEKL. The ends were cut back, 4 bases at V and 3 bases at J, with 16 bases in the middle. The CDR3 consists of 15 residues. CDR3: CASSPGNGGDYEQYF. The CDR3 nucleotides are TGCGCCAGCAGCCCAGGAAACGGAGGAGACTACGAGCAGTACTTC.

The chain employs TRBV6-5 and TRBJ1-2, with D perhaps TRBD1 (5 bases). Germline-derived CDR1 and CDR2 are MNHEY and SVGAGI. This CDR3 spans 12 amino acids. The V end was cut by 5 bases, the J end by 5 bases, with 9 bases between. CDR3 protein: CASSPRGYGYTF. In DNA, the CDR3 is TGTGCCAGCAGTCCCCGGGGGTATGGCTACACCTTC.

CDR3 in DNA: TGTGCCAGCAGCCCCGGGGGGCTTTGGAATAGCAATCAGCCCCAGCATTTT. This sequence encodes CASSPGGLWNSNQPQHF. The rearrangement joins TRBV28 to TRBJ1-5; maybe TRBD1 (6 bases). This CDR3 comprises 17 residues. The germline gives CDR1 MDHEN, CDR2 SYDVKM. With 6 bases removed from V and 0 bases from J, the gap between germline ends came to 18 bases.

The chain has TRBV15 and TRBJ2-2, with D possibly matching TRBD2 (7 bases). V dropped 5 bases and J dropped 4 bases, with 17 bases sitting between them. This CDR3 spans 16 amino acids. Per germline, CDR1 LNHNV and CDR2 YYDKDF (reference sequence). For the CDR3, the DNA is TGTGCCACCAGCCCCCCGGGGGGCCGGAGCACCGGGGAGCTGTTTTTT. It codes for CATSPPGGRSTGELFF.

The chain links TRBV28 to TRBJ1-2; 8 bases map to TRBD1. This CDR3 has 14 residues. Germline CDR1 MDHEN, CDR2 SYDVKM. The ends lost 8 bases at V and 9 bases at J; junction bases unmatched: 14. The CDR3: CASLGRDRFIRYTF. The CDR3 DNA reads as TGTGCCAGCCTTGGCAGGGACAGGTTCATTCGCTACACCTTC.

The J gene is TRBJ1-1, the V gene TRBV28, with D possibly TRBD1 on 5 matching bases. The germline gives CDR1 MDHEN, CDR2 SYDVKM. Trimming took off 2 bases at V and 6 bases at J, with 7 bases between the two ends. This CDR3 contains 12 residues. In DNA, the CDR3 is TGTGCCAGCAGTTTACGGGGGTCTGAAGCTTTCTTT. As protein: CASSLRGSEAFF.

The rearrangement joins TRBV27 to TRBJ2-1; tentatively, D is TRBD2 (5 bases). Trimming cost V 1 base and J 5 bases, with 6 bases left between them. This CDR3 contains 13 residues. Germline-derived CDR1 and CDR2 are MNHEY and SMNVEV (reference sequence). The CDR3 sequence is CASSLFGNNEQFF. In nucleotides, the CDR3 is TGTGCCAGCAGTTTATTCGGGAACAATGAGCAGTTCTTC.

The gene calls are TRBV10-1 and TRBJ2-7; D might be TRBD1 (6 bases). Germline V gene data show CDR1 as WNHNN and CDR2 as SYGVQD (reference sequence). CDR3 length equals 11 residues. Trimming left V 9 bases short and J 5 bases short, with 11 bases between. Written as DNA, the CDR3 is TGCGCCAGGGAACAGGGAAACGAGCAGTACTTC. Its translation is CAREQGNEQYF.

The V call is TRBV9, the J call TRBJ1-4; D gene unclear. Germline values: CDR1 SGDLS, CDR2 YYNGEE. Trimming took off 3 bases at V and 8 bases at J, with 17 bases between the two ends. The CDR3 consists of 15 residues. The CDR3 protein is CASSEGPGVGEKLFF. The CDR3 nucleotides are TGTGCCAGCAGCGAGGGTCCCGGGGTCGGAGAAAAACTGTTTTTT. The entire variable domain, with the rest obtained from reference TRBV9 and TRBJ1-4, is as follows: DSGVTQTPKHLITATGQRVTLRCSPRSGDLSVYWYQQSLDQGLQFLIQYYNGEERAKGNILERFSAQQFPDLHSELNLSSLELGDSALYFCASSEGPGVGEKLFFGSGTQLSVL.

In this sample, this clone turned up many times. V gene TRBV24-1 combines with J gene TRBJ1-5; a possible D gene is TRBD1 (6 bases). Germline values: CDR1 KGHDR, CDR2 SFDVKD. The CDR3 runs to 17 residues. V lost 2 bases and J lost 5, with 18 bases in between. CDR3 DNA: TGTGCCACCAGTGATTCAAGGGGGGGGCCGATTTATCAGCCCCAGCATTTT. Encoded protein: CATSDSRGGPIYQPQHF.

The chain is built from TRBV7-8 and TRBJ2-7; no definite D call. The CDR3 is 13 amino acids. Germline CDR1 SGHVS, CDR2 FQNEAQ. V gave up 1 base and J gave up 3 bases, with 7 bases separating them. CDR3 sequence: CASSLDRYYEQYF. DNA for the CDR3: TGTGCCAGCAGCTTAGACAGATACTACGAGCAGTACTTC.

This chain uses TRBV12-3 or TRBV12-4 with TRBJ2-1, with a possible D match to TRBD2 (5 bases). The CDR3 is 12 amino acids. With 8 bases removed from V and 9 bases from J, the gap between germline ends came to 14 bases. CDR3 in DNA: TGTGCCAGCGATCGGCCTAGCCCTGAGCAGTTCTTC. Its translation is CASDRPSPEQFF.

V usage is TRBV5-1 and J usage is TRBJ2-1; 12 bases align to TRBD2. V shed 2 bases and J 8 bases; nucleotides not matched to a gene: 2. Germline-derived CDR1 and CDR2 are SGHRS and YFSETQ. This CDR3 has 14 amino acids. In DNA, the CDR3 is TGCGCCAGCAGCTTACTAGCGGGAGGTGATGAGCAGTTCTTC. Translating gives CASSLLAGGDEQFF.

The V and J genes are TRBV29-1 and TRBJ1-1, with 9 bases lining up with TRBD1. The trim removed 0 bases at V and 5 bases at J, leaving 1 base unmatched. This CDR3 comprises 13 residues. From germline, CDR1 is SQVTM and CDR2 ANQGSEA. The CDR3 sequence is CSVEEGTGTEAFF. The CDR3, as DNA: TGCAGCGTTGAAGAGGGGACAGGGACTGAAGCTTTCTTT.